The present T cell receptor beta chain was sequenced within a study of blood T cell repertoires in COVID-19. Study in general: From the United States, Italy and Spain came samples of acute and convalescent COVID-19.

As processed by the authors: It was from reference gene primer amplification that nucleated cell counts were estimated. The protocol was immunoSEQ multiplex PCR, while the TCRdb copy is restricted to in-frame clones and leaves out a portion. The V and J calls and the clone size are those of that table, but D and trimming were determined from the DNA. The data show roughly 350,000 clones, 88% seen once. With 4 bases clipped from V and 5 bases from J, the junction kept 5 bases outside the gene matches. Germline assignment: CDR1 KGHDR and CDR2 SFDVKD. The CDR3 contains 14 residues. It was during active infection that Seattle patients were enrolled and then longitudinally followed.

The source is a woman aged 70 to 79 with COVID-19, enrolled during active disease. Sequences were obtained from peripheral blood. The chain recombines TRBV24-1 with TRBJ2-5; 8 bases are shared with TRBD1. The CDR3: CATSDPTGEETQYF. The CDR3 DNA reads TGTGCCACCAGTGACCCGACAGGGGAGGAGACCCAGTACTTC.